This T cell receptor (beta chain) is from a study of preoperative IRX-2 immunotherapy in early breast cancer. The CDR3 contains 13 residues. Germline CDR1 LNHDA, CDR2 SQIVND (reference sequence). The V gene lost 1 base and the J gene lost 11 bases, with 13 bases spanning the gap. Treatment noted: preoperative locoregional IRX-2 cytokine immunotherapy. The repertoire was sequenced with immunoSEQ multiplex PCR; TCRdb's copy has only in-frame clones and lacks some. The data contain just over 25,000 clones, roughly four fifths of them singletons. Specimen: lymph node tissue, collected after IRX-2 immunotherapy. This rearrangement joins TRBV19 to TRBJ2-3; D is ambiguous. The source of this sequence is a human donor with breast cancer. Here the CDR3 reads CASSIAPGEVQYF. The CDR3 DNA sequence: TGTGCCAGTAGTATAGCCCCCGGTGAGGTGCAGTATTTT.